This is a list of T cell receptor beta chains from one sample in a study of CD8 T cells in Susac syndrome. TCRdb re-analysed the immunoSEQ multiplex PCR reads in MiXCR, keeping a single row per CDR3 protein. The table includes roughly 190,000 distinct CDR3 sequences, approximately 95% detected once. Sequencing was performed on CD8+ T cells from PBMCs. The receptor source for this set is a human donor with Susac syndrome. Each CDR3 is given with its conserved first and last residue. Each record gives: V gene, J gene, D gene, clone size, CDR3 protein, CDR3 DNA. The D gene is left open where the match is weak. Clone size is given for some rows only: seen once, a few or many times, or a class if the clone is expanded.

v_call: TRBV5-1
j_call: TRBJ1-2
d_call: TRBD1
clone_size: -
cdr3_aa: CASSLEQGNGYTF
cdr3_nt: TGCGCCAGCAGCTTGGAACAGGGGAACGGCTACACCTTC

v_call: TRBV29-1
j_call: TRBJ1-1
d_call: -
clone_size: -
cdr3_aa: CSVGYGEAFF
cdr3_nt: TGCAGCGTGGGGTACGGAGAAGCTTTCTTT

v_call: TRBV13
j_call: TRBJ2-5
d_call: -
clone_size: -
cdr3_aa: CASSTPGNQETQYF
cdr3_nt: TGTGCCAGCAGCACACCGGGCAACCAAGAGACCCAGTACTTC

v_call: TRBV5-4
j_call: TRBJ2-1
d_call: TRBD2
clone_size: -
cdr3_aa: CASSLEASGGEQEQFF
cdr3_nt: TGTGCCAGCAGCTTGGAGGCTAGCGGGGGGGAACAGGAGCAGTTCTTC

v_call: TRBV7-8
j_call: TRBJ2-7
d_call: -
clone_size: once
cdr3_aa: CASSESRDYEQYF
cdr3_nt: TGTGCCAGCAGCGAAAGCAGGGACTACGAGCAGTACTTC

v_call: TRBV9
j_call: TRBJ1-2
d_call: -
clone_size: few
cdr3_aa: CASSGANYGYTF
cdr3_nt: TGTGCCAGCAGCGGCGCTAACTATGGCTACACCTTC

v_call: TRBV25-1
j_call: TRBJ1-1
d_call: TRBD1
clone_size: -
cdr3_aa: CASSKQGAEAFF
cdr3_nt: TGTGCCAGCAGCAAACAGGGGGCTGAAGCTTTCTTT

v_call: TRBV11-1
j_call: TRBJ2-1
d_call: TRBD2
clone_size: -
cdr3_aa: CASSSGLAGLDLGNEQFF
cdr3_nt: TGTGCCAGCAGCTCAGGACTAGCGGGATTGGATTTGGGTAATGAGCAGTTCTTC

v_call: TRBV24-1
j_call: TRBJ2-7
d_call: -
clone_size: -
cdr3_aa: CATRDACQDHEQYF
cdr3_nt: TGTGCCACCAGGGACGCATGCCAGGACCACGAGCAGTACTTC

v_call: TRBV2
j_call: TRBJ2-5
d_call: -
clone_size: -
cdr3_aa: CASMWGETQYF
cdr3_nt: TGTGCCAGCATGTGGGGGGAGACCCAGTACTTC

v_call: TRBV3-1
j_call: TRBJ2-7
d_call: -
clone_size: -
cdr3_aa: CASSEDALPGTYEQYF
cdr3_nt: TGTGCCAGCAGCGAGGACGCTCTACCAGGGACCTACGAGCAGTACTTC

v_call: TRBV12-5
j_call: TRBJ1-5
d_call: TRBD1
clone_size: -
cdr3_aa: CASGFPTGSSNQPQHF
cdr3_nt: TGTGCTAGTGGTTTTCCGACAGGGTCTAGCAATCAGCCCCAGCATTTT

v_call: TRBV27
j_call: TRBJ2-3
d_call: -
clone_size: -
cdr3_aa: CASSLTTASTDTQYF
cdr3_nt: TGTGCCAGCAGTCTGACGACAGCTAGCACAGATACGCAGTATTTT

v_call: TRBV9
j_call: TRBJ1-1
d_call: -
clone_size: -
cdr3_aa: CASSVESDYTEAFF
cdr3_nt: TGTGCCAGCAGCGTAGAATCAGATTACACTGAAGCTTTCTTT

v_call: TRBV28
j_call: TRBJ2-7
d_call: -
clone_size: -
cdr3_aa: CASSLYLSTYPYEQYF
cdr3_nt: TGTGCCAGCAGTTTATACCTCTCAACCTATCCCTACGAGCAGTACTTC

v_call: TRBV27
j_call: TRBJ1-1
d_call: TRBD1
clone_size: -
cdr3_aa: CASSFTGGNTEAFF
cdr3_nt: TGTGCCAGCAGTTTTACAGGGGGGAACACTGAAGCTTTCTTT

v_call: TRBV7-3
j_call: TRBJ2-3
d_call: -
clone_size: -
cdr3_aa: CASSSTLVDTQYF
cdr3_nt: TGTGCCAGCAGCTCGACGCTAGTGGATACGCAGTATTTT

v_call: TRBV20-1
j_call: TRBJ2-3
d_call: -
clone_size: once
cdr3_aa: CSAPPAGASTDTQYF
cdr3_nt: TGCAGTGCCCCCCCCGCGGGGGCTAGCACAGATACGCAGTATTTT

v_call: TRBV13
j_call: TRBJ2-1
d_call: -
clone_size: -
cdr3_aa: CASSSDLYNEQFF
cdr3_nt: TGTGCCAGCAGCTCGGATCTCTACAATGAGCAGTTCTTC

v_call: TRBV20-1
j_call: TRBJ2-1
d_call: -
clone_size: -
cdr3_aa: CSARDGDNEQFF
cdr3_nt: TGCAGTGCTAGGGACGGAGACAATGAGCAGTTCTTC

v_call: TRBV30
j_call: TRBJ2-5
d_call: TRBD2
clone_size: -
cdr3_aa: CAWSEAGAQETQYF
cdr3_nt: TGTGCCTGGAGTGAAGCGGGGGCGCAAGAGACCCAGTACTTC

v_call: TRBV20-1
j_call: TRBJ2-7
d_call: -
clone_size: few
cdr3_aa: CSAGRYEQYF
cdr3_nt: TGCAGTGCCGGTCGCTACGAGCAGTACTTC

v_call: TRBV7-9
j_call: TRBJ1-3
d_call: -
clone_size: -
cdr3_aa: CASSSGQGPGNTIYF
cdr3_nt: TGTGCCAGCAGCTCAGGCCAGGGCCCTGGAAACACCATATATTTT